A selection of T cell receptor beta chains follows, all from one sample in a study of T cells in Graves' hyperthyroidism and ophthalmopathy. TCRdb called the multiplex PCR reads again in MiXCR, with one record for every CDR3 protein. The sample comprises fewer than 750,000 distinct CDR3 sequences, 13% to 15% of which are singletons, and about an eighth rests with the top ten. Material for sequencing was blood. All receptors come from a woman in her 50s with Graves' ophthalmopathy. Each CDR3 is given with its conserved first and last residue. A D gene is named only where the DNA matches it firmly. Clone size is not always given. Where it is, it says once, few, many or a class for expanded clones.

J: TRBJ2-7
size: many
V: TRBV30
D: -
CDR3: CAWSVEGYEQYF
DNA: TGTGCCTGGAGTGTCGAGGGCTACGAGCAGTACTTC

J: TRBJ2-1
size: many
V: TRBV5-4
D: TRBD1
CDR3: CASSLGQVNYNEQFF
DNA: TGTGCCAGCAGCCTAGGACAGGTCAACTACAATGAGCAGTTCTTC

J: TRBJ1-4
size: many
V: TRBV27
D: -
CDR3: CASSPPDRRNEKLFF
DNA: TGTGCCAGCAGCCCACCGGACAGAAGAAATGAAAAACTGTTTTTT

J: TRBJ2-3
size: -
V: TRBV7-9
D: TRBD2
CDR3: CASSATPGLAGVGSTDTQYF
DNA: TGTGCCAGCAGCGCGACTCCGGGACTAGCGGGAGTAGGGAGCACAGATACGCAGTATTTT

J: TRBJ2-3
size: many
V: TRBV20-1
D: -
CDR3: CSATPKGLFTDTQYF
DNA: TGCAGTGCTACCCCGAAGGGGCTCTTCACAGATACGCAGTATTTT

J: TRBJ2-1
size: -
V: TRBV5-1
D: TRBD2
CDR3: CASRHGTSGTSYNEQFF
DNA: TGTGCCAGCAGACACGGGACTAGCGGGACCTCCTACAATGAGCAGTTCTTC

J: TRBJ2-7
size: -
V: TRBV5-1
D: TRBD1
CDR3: CASNSAGGHFEQYF
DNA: TGCGCCAGCAATTCGGCAGGGGGCCACTTTGAGCAGTACTTC

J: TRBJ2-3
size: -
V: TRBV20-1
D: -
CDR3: CSASSLGTSRTDTQYF
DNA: TGCAGTGCTAGTAGTCTTGGAACATCTCGCACAGATACGCAGTATTTT

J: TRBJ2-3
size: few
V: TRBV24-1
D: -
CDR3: CATSDVQGYSTDTQYF
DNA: TGTGCCACCAGTGATGTACAGGGATATAGCACAGATACGCAGTATTTT

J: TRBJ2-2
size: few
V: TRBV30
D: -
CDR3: CAWKSQMNTGELFF
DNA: TGTGCCTGGAAATCACAGATGAACACCGGGGAGCTGTTTTTT

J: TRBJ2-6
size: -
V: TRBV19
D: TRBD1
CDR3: CASSSRTGVASGANVLTF
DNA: TGTGCCAGTAGCTCCCGGACAGGGGTCGCGTCTGGGGCCAACGTCCTGACTTTC

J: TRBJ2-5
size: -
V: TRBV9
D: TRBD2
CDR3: CASSVTSGQETQYF
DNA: TGTGCCAGCAGCGTAACTAGCGGCCAAGAGACCCAGTACTTC

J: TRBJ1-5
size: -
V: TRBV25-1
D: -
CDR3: CASSEGTPGGPQHF
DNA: TGTGCCAGCAGTGAAGGGACACCAGGCGGGCCCCAGCATTTT

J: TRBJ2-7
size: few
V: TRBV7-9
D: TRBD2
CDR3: CASVFSGRVYEQYF
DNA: TGTGCCAGCGTCTTTAGCGGGAGGGTCTACGAGCAGTACTTC

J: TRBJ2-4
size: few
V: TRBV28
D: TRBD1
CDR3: CASSRDRVTKNIQYF
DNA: TGTGCCAGCAGCCGGGACAGGGTTACCAAAAACATTCAGTACTTC

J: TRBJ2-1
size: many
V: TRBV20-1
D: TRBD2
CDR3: CSARALAGMNEQFF
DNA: TGCAGTGCTAGGGCACTAGCGGGAATGAATGAGCAGTTCTTC

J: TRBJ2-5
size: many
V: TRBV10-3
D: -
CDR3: CAAKPSPQETQYF
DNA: TGTGCCGCCAAGCCTAGCCCTCAAGAGACCCAGTACTTC

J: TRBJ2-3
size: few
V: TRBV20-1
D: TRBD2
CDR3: CSARRAGAIDTQYF
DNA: TGCAGTGCTAGAAGAGCGGGAGCCATAGATACGCAGTATTTT

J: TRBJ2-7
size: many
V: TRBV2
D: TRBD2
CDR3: CASTDRGVKNEQYF
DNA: TGTGCCAGCACTGACCGGGGGGTGAAGAACGAGCAGTACTTC

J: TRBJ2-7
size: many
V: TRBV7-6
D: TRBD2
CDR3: CASSPGSGRYSYEQYF
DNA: TGTGCCAGCAGCCCCGGGAGCGGGAGGTACTCCTACGAGCAGTACTTC

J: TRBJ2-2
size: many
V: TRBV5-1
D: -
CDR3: CASSLEGATGELFF
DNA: TGCGCCAGCAGCTTGGAAGGGGCCACCGGGGAGCTGTTTTTT

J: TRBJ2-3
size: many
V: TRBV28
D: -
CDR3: CASSFFYGDPKGTDTQYF
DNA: TGTGCCAGCAGTTTTTTCTATGGGGACCCCAAGGGCACAGATACGCAGTATTTT

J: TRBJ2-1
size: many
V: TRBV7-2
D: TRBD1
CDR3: CASSLVGTGYNEQFF
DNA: TGTGCCAGCAGCTTAGTTGGGACAGGCTACAATGAGCAGTTCTTC

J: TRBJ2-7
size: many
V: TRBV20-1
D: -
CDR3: CSARDPTRPYEQYF
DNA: TGCAGTGCTAGAGATCCAACGCGACCCTACGAGCAGTACTTC

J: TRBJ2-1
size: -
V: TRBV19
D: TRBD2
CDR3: CASRNIRDYSDYNEQFF
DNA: TGTGCCAGTAGGAACATCCGGGACTACTCCGATTACAATGAGCAGTTCTTC

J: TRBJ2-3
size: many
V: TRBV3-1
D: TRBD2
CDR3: CASSLRLAGPSTDTQYF
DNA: TGTGCCAGCAGCCTTCGACTAGCGGGACCTAGCACAGATACGCAGTATTTT